What follows are 29 T cell receptor beta chains derived from one specimen sequenced in a study of T-cell reconstitution after alpha-beta-depleted transplantation in children. Construction of the TCRbeta library involved unique molecular identifiers. MiXCR was run by TCRdb on the PCR reads, yielding one entry per CDR3 protein. The sample lists approximately 210,000 distinct CDR3 sequences; less than 15% were seen once. Sample: PBMCs from the stem cell graft donor, taken from the stem cell graft. Receptors originate from a human donor who donated a stem cell graft to a child with acute lymphoblastic leukemia.

This clonotype was counted at least ten times. The chain links TRBV20-1 to TRBJ2-7; 9 bases align to TRBD2. Looked up from germline, CDR1 is DFQATT and CDR2 is SNEGSKA (reference sequence). V lost 6 bases, J lost 7 bases, and 10 bases stayed unmatched. The CDR3 contains 13 residues. CDR3 nucleotides: TGCAGTGCACCCGGGCTAGCGGGAAGAGAGCAGTACTTC. Amino acids: CSAPGLAGREQYF.

CDR3 bases: TGTGTCGGCGTAACGGACTACGAGCAGTACTTC. Translation: CVGVTDYEQYF. V gene TRBV30 combines with J gene TRBJ2-7; no reliable D call. The CDR3 covers 11 residues. In germline, CDR1 is GTSNPN, CDR2 SVGIG (reference sequence). The variable domain in full, with the rest retrieved from reference TRBV30 and TRBJ2-7, is SQTIHQWPATLVQPVGSPLSLECTVEGTSNPNLYWYRQAAGRGLQLLFYSVGIGQISSEVPQNLSASRPQDRQFILSSKKLLLSDSGFYLCVGVTDYEQYFGPGTRLTVT.

In this sample, this clonotype turned up many times. The genes are TRBV20-1 and TRBJ2-5, with 9 bases aligning to TRBD2. Per the germline V gene, CDR1 is DFQATT and CDR2 is SNEGSKA (reference sequence). The junction had 11 bases not matched to a gene; V was cut back by 5 bases and J by 4 bases. The CDR3 runs to 15 residues. The CDR3 coding sequence is TGCAGTGCTGCCACTGGGACTAGCTTCGGAGAGACCCAGTACTTC. Translated, it gives CSAATGTSFGETQYF.

In the case of this clonotype: With a much larger clone just one base away, this may be a read error. This chain connects TRBV20-1 to TRBJ2-3; 7 nucleotides line up with TRBD2. Germline lookup yields CDR1 DFQATT and CDR2 SNEGSKA (reference sequence). The V and J ends lost 8 bases and 5 bases, in that order; junction bases with no gene match: 16. CDR3 length: 15 amino acids. The CDR3 bases are TGCAGTACCGGGGCTAGCGGTTTGTTTGAAGATACGCAGTATTTT. Its translation: CSTGASGLFEDTQYF.

There are many counts of this clonotype. The chain couples TRBV29-1 to TRBJ1-1; the D is unclear. CDR1 is SQVTM, CDR2 ANQGSEA, per germline. There are 14 residues in the CDR3. Trimming removed 6 bases from V and 6 bases from J, with 20 bases in between. This CDR3 is CSVTGRDLNSEAFF. In DNA form, the CDR3 reads TGCAGCGTCACGGGCAGAGACCTTAACTCTGAAGCTTTCTTT.

Worth noting for this clonotype: A much larger clone differs from this one at a single base, so this may be a read error. The chain has TRBV12-3 or TRBV12-4 and TRBJ2-3; D uncertain. V gave up 6 bases and J gave up 6 bases, with 16 bases separating them. The CDR3 consists of 14 residues. The CDR3 nucleotides read TGTGCCAGCAGAGGAGCCACAAGGTCGGATACGCAGTATTTT. Translated, it gives CASRGATRSDTQYF.

CDR3 DNA sequence: TGTGCCAGCAGCTTCGGGACAGCAAACAATGAGCAGTTCTTC. It encodes CASSFGTANNEQFF. The chain uses TRBV5-5 and TRBJ2-1, with 7 bases that match TRBD1. Trimming cost V 2 bases and J 5 bases; bases outside gene matches: 4. This CDR3 is 14 amino acids long. From germline, CDR1 is SGHKS and CDR2 YYEKEE (reference sequence). The variable domain in full, completed from reference TRBV5-5 and TRBJ2-1, reads DAGVTQSPTHLIKTRGQQVTLRCSPISGHKSVSWYQQVLGQGPQFIFQYYEKEERGRGNFPDRFSARQFPNYSSELNVNALLLGDSALYLCASSFGTANNEQFFGPGTRLTVL.

This clonotype occurred many times. The CDR3 loop reads CASRSPEREAQYF. In nucleotides, the CDR3 is TGCGCCAGCAGATCCCCCGAGAGGGAAGCACAGTATTTT. The chain carries TRBV10-2 and TRBJ2-3; D might be TRBD2 (5 bases). V lost 6 bases and J lost 12, with 19 bases in between. CDR1 and CDR2 from the germline V gene are WSHSY and SAAADI. This CDR3 contains 13 residues.

This clonotype was observed at least ten times. This CDR3 reads CASSPPTGAGDTEAFF. CDR3 bases: TGCGCCAGCAGCCCCCCCACAGGGGCTGGGGACACTGAAGCTTTCTTT. The V call is TRBV5-1, the J call TRBJ1-1; 7 nucleotides line up with TRBD1. Trimming cost V 4 bases and J 3 bases; bases outside gene matches: 12. This CDR3 spans 16 amino acids. CDR1 SGHRS and CDR2 YFSETQ come from the germline V gene.

Comment on this clonotype: Being one base from a much bigger clone, this may be a read error. The J gene is TRBJ2-5, the V gene TRBV4-2; D not resolved. CDR1 is LGHNA and CDR2 is YNFKEQ in the germline V gene. This CDR3 is built from 15 residues. The CDR3 DNA reads TGTGCCAGCAGCCAAGCCAAACCTCTCCAAGAGACCAAGTACTTC. Amino acid sequence: CASSQAKPLQETKYF.

This clonotype came up many times. V gene TRBV12-3 or TRBV12-4 combines with J gene TRBJ2-1; the D is unclear. This CDR3 has 15 amino acids. V lost 6 bases and J 3 bases, leaving 15 bases between the germline ends. CDR3 region: CASSSGRRIYNEQFF. In DNA, the CDR3 is TGTGCCAGCAGCTCGGGCCGACGGATCTACAATGAGCAGTTCTTC.

This clonotype appeared many times. The chain combines TRBV5-5 with TRBJ2-1; the match to TRBD2 covers 8 bases. The CDR3 has 14 residues. The germline V gene encodes CDR1 SGHKS and CDR2 YYEKEE (reference sequence). With V trimmed by 1 base and J by 7 bases, 4 bases remained unmatched. CDR3 residues: CASSLLAGENEQFF. DNA for the CDR3: TGTGCCAGCAGCTTGCTAGCGGGTGAAAATGAGCAGTTCTTC.

The CDR3 bases are TGTGCCAGCACCACAACAGGTTCCTACGAGCAGTACTTC. Protein: CASTTTGSYEQYF. The rearrangement joins TRBV7-9 to TRBJ2-7, with TRBD1 as a possible D gene (5 bases). The CDR3 length is 13 residues. Trimming pared 7 bases from V and 1 base from J, leaving 11 bases between. Germline-derived CDR1 and CDR2 are SEHNR and FQNEAQ (reference sequence).

The chain employs TRBV28 and TRBJ2-7; the match to TRBD1 covers 9 bases. Germline V lookup: CDR1 MDHEN, CDR2 SYDVKM. The CDR3 spans 14 residues. J lost 3 bases, V lost 3 bases, and 3 bases had no gene match. The chain's CDR3 is CASSFQGQGYEQYF. CDR3 DNA: TGTGCCAGCAGTTTCCAGGGACAGGGCTACGAGCAGTACTTC. Looking up the rest from reference TRBV28 and TRBJ2-7 gives the full variable domain: DVKVTQSSRYLVKRTGEKVFLECVQDMDHENMFWYRQDPGLGLRLIYFSYDVKMKEKGDIPEGYSVSREKKERFSLILESASTNQTSMYLCASSFQGQGYEQYFGPGTRLTVT.

The table lists this clonotype with many counts. V gene TRBV7-8 combines with J gene TRBJ1-6; tentatively, D is TRBD1 (6 bases). The CDR3 is 16 residues long. V lost 3 bases and J lost 5, with 14 bases in between. The germline V gene encodes CDR1 SGHVS and CDR2 FQNEAQ. CDR3 nucleotides: TGTGCCAGCAGCTTCACCAACAGGGTCGATAATTCACCCCTCCACTTT. It specifies CASSFTNRVDNSPLHF.

Only a few counts were recorded for this clonotype. CDR3 sequence reads: CASSVSPGTTGELFF. The CDR3 bases are TGTGCCAGCAGCGTAAGCCCGGGTACCACCGGGGAGCTGTTTTTT. The J gene is TRBJ2-2, the V gene TRBV9; D remains ambiguous. The germline V and J ends were trimmed by 1 base and 4 bases, with 11 bases remaining between them. The CDR3 covers 15 residues. Germline V gene sequence: CDR1 SGDLS, CDR2 YYNGEE.

The table lists this clonotype with many counts. The V call is TRBV11-2, the J call TRBJ2-3, with D maybe TRBD2 (5 bases). Germline CDR1 reads SGHAT; CDR2 reads FQNNGV. V was clipped by 2 bases and J by 6 bases, with 18 bases between them. The CDR3 length is 16 residues. This CDR3 is CASSLRPGRDRDTQYF. CDR3 nucleotides: TGTGCCAGCAGCTTACGTCCAGGCCGGGATAGGGATACGCAGTATTTT. The full variable domain, in which reference TRBV11-2 and TRBJ2-3 provide the parts outside the CDR3, is EAGVAQSPRYKIIEKRQSVAFWCNPISGHATLYWYQQILGQGPKLLIQFQNNGVVDDSQLPKDRFSAERLKGVDSTLKIQPAKLEDSAVYLCASSLRPGRDRDTQYFGPGTRLTVL.

This clonotype was counted a few times. The V call is TRBV3-1, the J call TRBJ2-1, with 15 bases aligning to TRBD2. The germline gives CDR1 LGHDT, CDR2 YNNKEL (reference sequence). With V trimmed by 2 bases and J by 11 bases, 7 bases remained unmatched. The CDR3 loop spans 16 amino acids. The CDR3 here is CASSQYGLAGGPQQFF. The CDR3 nucleotides read TGTGCCAGCAGCCAATACGGACTAGCGGGAGGGCCCCAGCAGTTCTTC.

A word on this clonotype: This may be a read error, as it is one base from a much larger clone. V gene TRBV27 combines with J gene TRBJ1-1, with D tentatively TRBD1 (5 bases). Germline V gives CDR1 MNHEY, CDR2 SMNVEV (reference sequence). The CDR3 is 15 residues long. The CDR3 reads CASSLQGGEGTEAYF. The CDR3, as DNA: TGTGCCAGCAGTTTACAGGGTGGGGAGGGCACTGAAGCTTACTTT.

This clonotype was seen once. The chain is built from TRBV19 and TRBJ1-1, with D unresolved. Looked up from germline, CDR1 is LNHDA and CDR2 is SQIVND (reference sequence). The V end lost 3 bases, the J end lost 5 bases, and 16 bases lay between the germline ends. The CDR3 has 15 amino acids. CDR3 loop: CASSMAAGVGTEAFF. The CDR3 nucleotides are TGTGCCAGTAGTATGGCCGCCGGGGTGGGGACTGAAGCTTTCTTT.

The CDR3 sequence is CASSRVRGPMNTEAFF. The CDR3 bases are TGCGCCAGCAGCCGGGTACGGGGGCCGATGAACACTGAAGCTTTCTTT. The rearrangement links TRBV4-1 to TRBJ1-1; a possible D gene is TRBD1 (6 bases). The CDR3 is made up of 16 amino acids. Germline-derived CDR1 and CDR2 are MGHRA and YSYEKL. Trimming left V 4 bases short and J 0 bases short, with 15 bases between.

This clonotype has a count of ten or more. The chain is built from TRBV5-1 and TRBJ2-1; 7 nucleotides line up with TRBD2. Looked up from germline, CDR1 is SGHRS and CDR2 is YFSETQ. V trimming: 0 bases; J trimming: 3 bases; junction bases outside the gene matches: 3. This CDR3 is 15 amino acids long. CDR3 residues: CASSLEGLGYNEQFF. CDR3 in DNA: TGCGCCAGCAGCTTGGAAGGACTAGGCTACAATGAGCAGTTCTTC.

This clonotype was observed many times. This chain joins TRBV18 and TRBJ2-5; D may be TRBD1 (6 bases). This CDR3 comprises 15 residues. Trimming removed 1 base at V and 5 bases at J, with 14 bases between. CDR1 KGHSH and CDR2 LQKENI come from the germline V gene. The CDR3 DNA reads as TGTGCCAGCTCACCACTACAGGGCGGTCAGGAGACCCAGTACTTC. It translates to CASSPLQGGQETQYF.

This clonotype was recorded many times. V is TRBV15 and J is TRBJ1-5; D perhaps matches TRBD1 (6 bases). This CDR3 contains 12 residues. In germline, CDR1 is LNHNV, CDR2 YYDKDF (reference sequence). The V end was cut by 7 bases, the J end by 4 bases, with 8 bases between. The CDR3 region has the DNA TGTGCCACCACCACAGGGAATCAGCCCCAGCATTTT. Its protein is CATTTGNQPQHF.

This clonotype was counted only a few times. The rearrangement uses TRBV10-3 and TRBJ1-1; D uncertain. The CDR3 runs to 15 residues. Germline V gene lookup returns CDR1 ENHRY and CDR2 SYGVKD. Trimming removed 2 bases from V and 6 bases from J, with 16 bases in between. The CDR3 loop reads CAISEVSNGSPEAFF. The CDR3 region has the DNA TGTGCCATCAGTGAGGTTTCTAATGGATCCCCTGAAGCTTTCTTT.

This clonotype was seen at least ten times. J is TRBJ1-3 and V is TRBV7-9; weak D call: TRBD1 (5 bases). The CDR3 length is 15 residues. Germline CDR1 SEHNR, CDR2 FQNEAQ (reference sequence). V was shortened by 4 bases and J by 0 bases, with 10 bases between the two germline ends. This CDR3 is CASSSGGFSGNTIYF. The CDR3 region has the DNA TGTGCCAGCAGCTCCGGGGGTTTCTCTGGAAACACCATATATTTT. The full variable domain, in which reference TRBV7-9 and TRBJ1-3 provide the parts outside the CDR3, is DTGVSQNPRHKITKRGQNVTFRCDPISEHNRLYWYRQTLGQGPEFLTYFQNEAQLEKSRLLSDRFSAERPKGSFSTLEIQRTEQGDSAMYLCASSSGGFSGNTIYFGEGSWLTVV.

This clonotype was seen ten or more times. The chain is built from TRBV7-2 and TRBJ2-1; D perhaps matches TRBD2 (6 bases). CDR3 size: 15 residues. Per the germline V gene, CDR1 is SGHTA and CDR2 is FQGNSA. Trimming pared 0 bases from V and 2 bases from J, leaving 8 bases between. This CDR3 is CASSLASGAYNEQFF. As DNA, the CDR3 is TGTGCCAGCAGCTTAGCTAGCGGAGCCTACAATGAGCAGTTCTTC.

The chain uses TRBV29-1 and TRBJ2-1, with 11 bases lining up with TRBD2. J gave up 6 bases and V 3 bases, and 4 bases lay outside the gene matches. This CDR3 has 14 residues. In germline, CDR1 is SQVTM, CDR2 ANQGSEA. The CDR3 coding sequence is TGCAGCGTTGACGGGCTAGCGGGGGGCAATGAGCAGTTCTTC. This encodes CSVDGLAGGNEQFF.

This clonotype was recorded many times. The chain is built from TRBV12-3 or TRBV12-4 and TRBJ1-1, with 7 bases aligning to TRBD1. J lost 1 base, V lost 6 bases, and 8 bases had no gene match. CDR3 size: 15 residues. The CDR3 nucleotides read TGTGCCAGCAGCTATTCCGGGACAGCGAACACTGAAGCTTTCTTT. Amino acids: CASSYSGTANTEAFF.